Sequencing of this T cell receptor beta chain was carried out in a study of blood T cell repertoires in COVID-19. The V end lost 1 base, the J end lost 0 bases, and 7 bases lay between the germline ends. CDR3 length equals 14 residues. CDR1 and CDR2 from the germline V gene are SGHNT and YYREEE (reference sequence). The protocol was immunoSEQ multiplex PCR, while the TCRdb copy is restricted to in-frame clones and leaves out a portion. The sample holds around 260,000 clones, roughly 80% seen once. The rearrangement uses TRBV5-4 and TRBJ1-1; D remains unclear. The sequenced sample was peripheral blood. This receptor was obtained from a woman between 50 and 59 years old who had recovered from COVID-19. CDR3 amino acids: CASSLYAVNTEAFF. The DNA of the CDR3 is TGTGCCAGCAGCTTGTACGCAGTGAACACTGAAGCTTTCTTT.